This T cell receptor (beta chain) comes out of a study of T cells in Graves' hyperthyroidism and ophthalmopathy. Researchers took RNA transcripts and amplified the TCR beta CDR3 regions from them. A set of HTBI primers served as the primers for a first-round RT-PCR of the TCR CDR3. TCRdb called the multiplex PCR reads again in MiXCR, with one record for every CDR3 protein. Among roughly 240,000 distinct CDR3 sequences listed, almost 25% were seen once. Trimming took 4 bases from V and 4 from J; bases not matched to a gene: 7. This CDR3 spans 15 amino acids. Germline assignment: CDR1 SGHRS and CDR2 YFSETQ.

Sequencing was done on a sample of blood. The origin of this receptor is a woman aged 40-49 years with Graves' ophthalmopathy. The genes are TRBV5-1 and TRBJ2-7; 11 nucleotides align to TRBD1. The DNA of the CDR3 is TGCGCCAGCAGCAGCCGGACAGGGGGCGAGTACGAGCAGTACTTC. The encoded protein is CASSSRTGGEYEQYF.